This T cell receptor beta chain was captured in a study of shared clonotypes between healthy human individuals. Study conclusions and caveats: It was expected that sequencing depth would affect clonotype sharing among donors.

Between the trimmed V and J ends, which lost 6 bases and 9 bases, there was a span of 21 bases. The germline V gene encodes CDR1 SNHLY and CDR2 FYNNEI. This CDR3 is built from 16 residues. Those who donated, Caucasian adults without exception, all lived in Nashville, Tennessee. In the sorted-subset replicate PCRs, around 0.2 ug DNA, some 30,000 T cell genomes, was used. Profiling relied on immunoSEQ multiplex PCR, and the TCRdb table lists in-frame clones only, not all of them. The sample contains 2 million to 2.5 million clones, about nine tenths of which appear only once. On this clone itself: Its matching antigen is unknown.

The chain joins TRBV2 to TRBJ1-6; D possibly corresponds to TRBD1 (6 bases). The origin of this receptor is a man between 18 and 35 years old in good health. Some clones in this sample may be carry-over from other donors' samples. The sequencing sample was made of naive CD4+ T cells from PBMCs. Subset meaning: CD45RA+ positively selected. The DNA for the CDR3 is TGTGCCAGCAGCCAACAGACAGTCGAAGGGGGTTCACCCCTCCACTTT. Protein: CASSQQTVEGGSPLHF.